This T cell receptor beta chain originates from a study of blood T cell repertoires in COVID-19. Study-wide background: The samples span acute and convalescent COVID-19 from the United States, Italy and Spain. PBMCs, B-cell-depleted T cells, or T cells were the source of the cDNA or gDNA that made up the material.

The CDR3 is 15 residues long. The V gene's germline CDR1 is MNHEY and CDR2 SVGAGI. Losses at the gene ends were 5 bases for V and 3 bases for J; bases not matched to a gene: 6. TCRdb keeps only in-frame clones here, not all; method: immunoSEQ multiplex PCR. The data hold 200,000 to 300,000 clones, with roughly 85% observed a single time. The specimen sequenced was peripheral blood. This sequence was found in a man in his fifties or sixties with COVID-19, enrolled during active disease. The chain recombines TRBV6-5 with TRBJ2-7; 11 bases line up with TRBD2. The CDR3 nucleotides read TGTGCCAGCAGTACTAGCGGGGGAGCCCTCTACGAGCAGTACTTC. It translates to CASSTSGGALYEQYF.